The sequence of this TCR beta chain was determined in a study of tissue T cells after allogeneic stem cell transplantation. Study conclusions and caveats: The study did not identify alloreactive or antigen-specific tissue TCRs, and some clones might be persisting host cells. Limitations included a small, clinically heterogeneous cohort and limited sampling depth.

Time point described: mouse harvest day 7 after allogeneic transplant. The graft held 10^6 splenic CD5+ T cells and 10^7 T-cell-depleted bone marrow cells. Tissues came from B6→BALB/c major-mismatch GVHD mice at day 7 or 14. Worth noting for this clone: Its specificity is not known. Gene names refer to mouse genes. The CDR3 end falls 1 residue outside the read, so it is completed with the germline J gene.

Germline loops: CDR1 SGHSA, CDR2 FRNQAP. V was clipped by 5 bases and J by 2 bases; unmatched bases: 4. The CDR3 consists of 14 residues. TCRbeta CDR3 was sequenced at survey depth with template counts. Method: immunoSEQ multiplex PCR; TCRdb's copy keeps in-frame clones and lacks some. The sample has 5,500 to 8,000 clones; roughly 45% are singletons. This receptor was obtained from a female BALB/c mouse given C57BL/6 T cells with graft-versus-host disease after an allogeneic hematopoietic cell transplant. V usage is TRBV16 and J usage is TRBJ2-4; 7 nucleotides match TRBD1. The specimen sequenced was lymph node tissue. CDR3 region: CASSPDRDQNTLYF. The sequenced part of the CDR3 DNA is TGTGCAAGCAGCCCCGACAGGGATCAAAACACCTTGTAC.